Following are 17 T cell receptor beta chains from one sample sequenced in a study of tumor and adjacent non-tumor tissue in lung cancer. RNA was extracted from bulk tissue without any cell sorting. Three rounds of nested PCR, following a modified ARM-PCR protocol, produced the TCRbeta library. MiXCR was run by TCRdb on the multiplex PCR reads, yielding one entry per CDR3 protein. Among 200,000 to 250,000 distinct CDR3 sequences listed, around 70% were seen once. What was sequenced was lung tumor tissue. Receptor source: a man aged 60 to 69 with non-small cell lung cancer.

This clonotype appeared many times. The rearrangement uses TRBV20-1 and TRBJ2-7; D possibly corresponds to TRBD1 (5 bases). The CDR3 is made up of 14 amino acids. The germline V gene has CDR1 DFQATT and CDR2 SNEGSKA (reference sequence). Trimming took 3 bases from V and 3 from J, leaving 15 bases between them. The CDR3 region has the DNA TGCAGTGCTAGTGTCCCCGCAGGGAACTACGAGCAGTACTTC. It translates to CSASVPAGNYEQYF.

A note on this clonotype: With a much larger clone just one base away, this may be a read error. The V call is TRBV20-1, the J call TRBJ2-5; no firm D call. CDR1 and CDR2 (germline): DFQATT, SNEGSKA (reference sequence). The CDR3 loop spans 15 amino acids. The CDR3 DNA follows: TGCAGTGCTAGAGGTGAACGATATATTAAAGAGATCCAGTACTTC. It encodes CSARGERYIKEIQYF.

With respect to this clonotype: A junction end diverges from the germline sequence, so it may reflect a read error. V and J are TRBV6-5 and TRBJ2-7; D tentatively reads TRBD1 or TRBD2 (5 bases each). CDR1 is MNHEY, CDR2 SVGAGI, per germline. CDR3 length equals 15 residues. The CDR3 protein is CDIGNGGVTRYEQYF. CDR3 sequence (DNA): TGTGACATCGGCAATGGGGGAGTCACTCGCTACGAGCAATACTTC.

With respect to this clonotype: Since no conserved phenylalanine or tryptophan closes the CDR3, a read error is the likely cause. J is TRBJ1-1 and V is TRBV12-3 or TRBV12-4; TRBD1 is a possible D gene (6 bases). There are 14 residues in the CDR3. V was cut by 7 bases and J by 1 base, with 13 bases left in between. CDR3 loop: CASTSGHQNTEAFL. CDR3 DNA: TGTGCCAGCACCTCGGGACACCAGAACACTGAAGCTTTCCTT.

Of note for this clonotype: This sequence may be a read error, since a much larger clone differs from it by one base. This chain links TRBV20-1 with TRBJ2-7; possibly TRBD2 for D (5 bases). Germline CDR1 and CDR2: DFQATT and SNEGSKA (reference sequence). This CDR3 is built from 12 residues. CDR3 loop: CRASDYSYEQYF. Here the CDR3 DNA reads TGCAGAGCCAGCGACTACTCCTACGAGCAGTACTTC.

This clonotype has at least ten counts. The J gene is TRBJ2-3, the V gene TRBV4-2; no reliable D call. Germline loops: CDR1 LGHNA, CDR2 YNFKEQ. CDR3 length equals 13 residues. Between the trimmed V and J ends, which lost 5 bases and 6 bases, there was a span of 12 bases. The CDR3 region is CASSSHTDDTQYF. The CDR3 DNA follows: TGTGCCAGCAGCTCCCACACGGACGATACGCAGTATTTT.

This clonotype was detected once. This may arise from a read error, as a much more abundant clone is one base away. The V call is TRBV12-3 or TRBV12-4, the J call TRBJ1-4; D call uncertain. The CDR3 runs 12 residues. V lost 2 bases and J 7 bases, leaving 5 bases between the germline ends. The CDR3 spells CASSLNSEKLFF. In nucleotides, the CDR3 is TGTGCCAGCAGTTTAAATTCTGAAAAACTGTTTTTT.

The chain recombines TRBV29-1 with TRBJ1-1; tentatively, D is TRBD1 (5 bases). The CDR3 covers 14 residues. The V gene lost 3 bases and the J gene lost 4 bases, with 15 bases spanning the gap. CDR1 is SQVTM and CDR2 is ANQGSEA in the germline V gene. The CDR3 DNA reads TGCAGCGTTGACGTCCGGGGGGAGGGCACTGAAGCTTTCTTT. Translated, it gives CSVDVRGEGTEAFF.

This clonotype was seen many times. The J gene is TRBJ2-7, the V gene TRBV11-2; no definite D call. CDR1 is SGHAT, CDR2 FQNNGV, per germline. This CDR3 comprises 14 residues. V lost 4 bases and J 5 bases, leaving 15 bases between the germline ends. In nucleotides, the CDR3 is TGTGCCAGCAGCTCCGCTGCCTCCCGGAACGAGCAGTACTTC. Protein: CASSSAASRNEQYF.

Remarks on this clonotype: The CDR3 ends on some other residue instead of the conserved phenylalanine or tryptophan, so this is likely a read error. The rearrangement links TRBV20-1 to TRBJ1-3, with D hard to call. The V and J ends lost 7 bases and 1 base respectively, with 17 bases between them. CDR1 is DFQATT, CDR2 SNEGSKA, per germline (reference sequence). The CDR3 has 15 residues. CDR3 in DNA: TGCAGTGTTAGCCCCACATCGGGTTCTGGAAACACCATATATTTA. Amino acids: CSVSPTSGSGNTIYL.

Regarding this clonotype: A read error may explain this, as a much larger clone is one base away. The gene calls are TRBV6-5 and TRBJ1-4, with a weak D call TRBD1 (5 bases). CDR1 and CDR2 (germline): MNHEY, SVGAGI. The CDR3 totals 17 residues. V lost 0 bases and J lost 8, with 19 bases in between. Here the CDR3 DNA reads TGTGCCAGCAGTTACTCGCTGAGTCAGGGTGTACCCGAAAAACTGTTTTTT. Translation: CASSYSLSQGVPEKLFF.

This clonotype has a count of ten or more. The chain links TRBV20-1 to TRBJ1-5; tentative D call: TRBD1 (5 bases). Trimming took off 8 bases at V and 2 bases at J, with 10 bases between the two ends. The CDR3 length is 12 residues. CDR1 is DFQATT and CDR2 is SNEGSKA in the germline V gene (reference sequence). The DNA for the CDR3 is TGCAGTCGGGAGACAGGCAATCAGCCCCAGCATTTT. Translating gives CSRETGNQPQHF.

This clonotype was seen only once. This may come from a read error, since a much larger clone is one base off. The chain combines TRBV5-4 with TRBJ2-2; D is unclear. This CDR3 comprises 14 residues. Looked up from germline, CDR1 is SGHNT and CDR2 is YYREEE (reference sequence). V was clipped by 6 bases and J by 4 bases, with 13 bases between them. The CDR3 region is CASNLDLLTGELFF. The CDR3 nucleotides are TGTGCCAGCAACCTGGACCTACTCACCGGGGAGCTGTTTTTT.

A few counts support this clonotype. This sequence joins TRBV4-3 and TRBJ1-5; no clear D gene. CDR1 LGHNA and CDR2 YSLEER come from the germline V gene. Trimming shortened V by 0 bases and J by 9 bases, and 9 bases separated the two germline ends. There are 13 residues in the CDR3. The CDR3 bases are TGCGCCAGCAGCCAAGATTACCCAGGGCCCCAGCATTTT. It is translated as CASSQDYPGPQHF.

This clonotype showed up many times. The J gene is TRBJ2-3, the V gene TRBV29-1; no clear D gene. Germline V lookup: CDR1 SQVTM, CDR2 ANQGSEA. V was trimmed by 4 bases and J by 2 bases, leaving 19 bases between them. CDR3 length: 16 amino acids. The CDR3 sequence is CSVGGAGGRNTDTQYF. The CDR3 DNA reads TGCAGCGTTGGAGGTGCAGGTGGTCGTAACACAGATACGCAGTATTTT.

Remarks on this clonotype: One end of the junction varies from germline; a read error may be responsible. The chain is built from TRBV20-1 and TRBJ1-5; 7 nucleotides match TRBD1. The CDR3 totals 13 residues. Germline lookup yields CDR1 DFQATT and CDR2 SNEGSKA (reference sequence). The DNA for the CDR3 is TGCAGTGCTGGTCGGGACAGCATTCAGCCCCAGCATTTT. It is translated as CSAGRDSIQPQHF.

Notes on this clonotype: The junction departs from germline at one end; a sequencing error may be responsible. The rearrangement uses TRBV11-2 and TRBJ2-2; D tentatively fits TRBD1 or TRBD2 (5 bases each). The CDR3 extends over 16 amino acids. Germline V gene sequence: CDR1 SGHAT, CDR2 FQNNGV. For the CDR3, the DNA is TGTGCCAGCAGCTTAGTCTGGGGCAGGAACACCGGGAAGCTGTTTTTT. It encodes CASSLVWGRNTGKLFF.